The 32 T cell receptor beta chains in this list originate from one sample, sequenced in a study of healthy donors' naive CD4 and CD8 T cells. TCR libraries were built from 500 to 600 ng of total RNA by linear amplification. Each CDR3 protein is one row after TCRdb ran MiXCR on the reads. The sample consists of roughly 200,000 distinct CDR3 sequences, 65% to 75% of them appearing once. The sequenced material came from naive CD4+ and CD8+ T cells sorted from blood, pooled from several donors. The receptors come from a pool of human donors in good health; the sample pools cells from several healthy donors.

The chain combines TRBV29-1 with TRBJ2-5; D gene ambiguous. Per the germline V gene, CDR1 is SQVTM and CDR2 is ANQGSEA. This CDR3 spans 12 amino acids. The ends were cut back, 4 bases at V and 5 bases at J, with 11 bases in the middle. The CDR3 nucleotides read TGCAGCGTTGTCCGGCAGGAGGAGACCCAGTACTTC. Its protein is CSVVRQEETQYF.

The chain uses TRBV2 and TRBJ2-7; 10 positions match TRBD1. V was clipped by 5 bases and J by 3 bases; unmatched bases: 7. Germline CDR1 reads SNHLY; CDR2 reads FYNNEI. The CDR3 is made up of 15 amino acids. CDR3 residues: CASSLGTGAIYEQYF. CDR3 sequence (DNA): TGTGCCAGCAGTCTTGGGACAGGGGCTATCTACGAGCAGTACTTC.

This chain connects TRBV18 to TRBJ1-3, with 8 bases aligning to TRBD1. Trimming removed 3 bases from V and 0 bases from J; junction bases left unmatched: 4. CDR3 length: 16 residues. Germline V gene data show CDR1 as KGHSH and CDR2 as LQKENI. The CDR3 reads CASSPPTGGSGNTIYF. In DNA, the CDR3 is TGTGCCAGCTCACCGCCCACAGGGGGCTCTGGAAACACCATATATTTT.

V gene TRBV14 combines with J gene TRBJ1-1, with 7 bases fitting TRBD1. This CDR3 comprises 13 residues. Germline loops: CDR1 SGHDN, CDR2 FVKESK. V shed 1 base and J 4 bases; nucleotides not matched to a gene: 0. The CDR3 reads CASSQGQGTEAFF. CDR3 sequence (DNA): TGTGCCAGCAGCCAAGGACAGGGCACTGAAGCTTTCTTT.

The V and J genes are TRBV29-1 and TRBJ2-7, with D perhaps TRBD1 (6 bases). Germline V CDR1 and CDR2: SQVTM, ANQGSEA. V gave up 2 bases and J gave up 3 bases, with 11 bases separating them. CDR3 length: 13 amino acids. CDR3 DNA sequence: TGCAGCGTTGAACTGGGACACCTCTACGAGCAGTACTTC. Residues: CSVELGHLYEQYF.

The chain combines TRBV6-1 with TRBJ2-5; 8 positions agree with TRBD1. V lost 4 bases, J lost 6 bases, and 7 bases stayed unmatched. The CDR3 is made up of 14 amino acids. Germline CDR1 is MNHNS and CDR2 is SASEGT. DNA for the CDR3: TGTGCCAGCAGTGGCTGGACAGGGTGGAAGACCCAGTACTTC. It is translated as CASSGWTGWKTQYF.

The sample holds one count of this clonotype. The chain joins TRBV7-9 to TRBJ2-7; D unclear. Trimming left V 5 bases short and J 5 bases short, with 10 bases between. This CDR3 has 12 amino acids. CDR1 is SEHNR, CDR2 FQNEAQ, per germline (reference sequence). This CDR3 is CASSPPGDEQYF. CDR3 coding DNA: TGTGCCAGCAGCCCCCCAGGCGACGAGCAGTACTTC.

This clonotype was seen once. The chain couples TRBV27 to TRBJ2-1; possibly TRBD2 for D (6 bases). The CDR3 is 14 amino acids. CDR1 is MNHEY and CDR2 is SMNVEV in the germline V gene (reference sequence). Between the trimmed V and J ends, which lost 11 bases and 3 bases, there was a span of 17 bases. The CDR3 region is CASAGQADYNEQFF. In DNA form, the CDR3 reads TGTGCCTCTGCGGGGCAGGCGGACTACAATGAGCAGTTCTTC.

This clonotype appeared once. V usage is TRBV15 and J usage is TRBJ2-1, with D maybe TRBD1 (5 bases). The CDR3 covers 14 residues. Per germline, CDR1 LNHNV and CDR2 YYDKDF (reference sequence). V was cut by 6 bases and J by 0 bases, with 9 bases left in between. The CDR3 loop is CATRPQDSYNEQFF. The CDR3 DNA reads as TGTGCCACCAGACCACAGGACTCCTACAATGAGCAGTTCTTC.

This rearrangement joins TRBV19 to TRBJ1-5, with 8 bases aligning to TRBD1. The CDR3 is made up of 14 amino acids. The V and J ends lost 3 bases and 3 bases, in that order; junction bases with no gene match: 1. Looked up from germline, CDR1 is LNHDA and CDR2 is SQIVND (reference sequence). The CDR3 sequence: CASSIRGLNQPQHF. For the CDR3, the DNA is TGTGCCAGTAGTATCAGGGGGCTCAATCAGCCCCAGCATTTT.

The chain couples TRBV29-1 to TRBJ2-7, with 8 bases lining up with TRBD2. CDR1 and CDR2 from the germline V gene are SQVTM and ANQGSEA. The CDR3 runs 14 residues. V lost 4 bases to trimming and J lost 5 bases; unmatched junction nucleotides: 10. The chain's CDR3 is CSVVSGLVKHEQYF. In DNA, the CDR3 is TGCAGCGTTGTATCGGGACTAGTAAAACACGAGCAGTACTTC.

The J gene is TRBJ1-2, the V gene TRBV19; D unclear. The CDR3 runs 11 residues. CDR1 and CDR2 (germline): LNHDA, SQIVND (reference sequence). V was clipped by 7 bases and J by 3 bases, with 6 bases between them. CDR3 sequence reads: CASIGYYGYTF. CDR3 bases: TGTGCCAGTATCGGATACTATGGCTACACCTTC.

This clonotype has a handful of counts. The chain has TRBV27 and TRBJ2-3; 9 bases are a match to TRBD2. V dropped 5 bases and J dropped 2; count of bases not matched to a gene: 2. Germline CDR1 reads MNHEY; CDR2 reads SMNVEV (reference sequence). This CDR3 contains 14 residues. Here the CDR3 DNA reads TGTGCCAGCAGTCGGACTAGCGTCACAGATACGCAGTATTTT. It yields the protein CASSRTSVTDTQYF.

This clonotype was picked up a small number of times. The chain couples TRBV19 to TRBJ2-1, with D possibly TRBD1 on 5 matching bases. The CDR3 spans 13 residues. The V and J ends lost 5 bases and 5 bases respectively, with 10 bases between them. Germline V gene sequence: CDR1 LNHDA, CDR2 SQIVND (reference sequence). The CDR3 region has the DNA TGTGCCAGTAGTGGCCCGACAGACAATGAGCAGTTCTTC. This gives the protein CASSGPTDNEQFF.

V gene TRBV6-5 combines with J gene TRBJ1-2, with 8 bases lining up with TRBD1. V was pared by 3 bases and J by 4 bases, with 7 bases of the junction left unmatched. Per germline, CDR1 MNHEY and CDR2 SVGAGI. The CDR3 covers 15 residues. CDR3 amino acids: CASSYSDRVGYGYTF. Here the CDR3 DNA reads TGTGCCAGCAGTTATTCGGACAGGGTGGGCTATGGCTACACCTTC.

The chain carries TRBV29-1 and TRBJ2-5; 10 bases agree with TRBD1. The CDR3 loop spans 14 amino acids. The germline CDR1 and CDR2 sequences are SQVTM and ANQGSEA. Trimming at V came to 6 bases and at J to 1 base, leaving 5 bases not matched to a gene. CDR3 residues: CSVHRDRGQETQYF. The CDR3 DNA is TGCAGCGTCCACCGGGACAGGGGCCAAGAGACCCAGTACTTC. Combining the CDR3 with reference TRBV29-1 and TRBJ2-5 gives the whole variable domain SAVISQKPSRDICQRGTSLTIQCQVDSQVTMMFWYRQQPGQSLTLIATANQGSEATYESGFVIDKFPISRPNLTFSTLTVSNMSPEDSSIYLCSVHRDRGQETQYFGPGTRLLVL.

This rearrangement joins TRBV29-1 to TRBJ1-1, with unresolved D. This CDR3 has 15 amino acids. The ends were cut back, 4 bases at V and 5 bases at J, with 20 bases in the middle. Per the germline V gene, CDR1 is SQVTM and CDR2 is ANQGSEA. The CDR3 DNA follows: TGCAGCGTTGCGAATACGGGGTGGATAGGGACTGAAGCTTTCTTT. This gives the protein CSVANTGWIGTEAFF.

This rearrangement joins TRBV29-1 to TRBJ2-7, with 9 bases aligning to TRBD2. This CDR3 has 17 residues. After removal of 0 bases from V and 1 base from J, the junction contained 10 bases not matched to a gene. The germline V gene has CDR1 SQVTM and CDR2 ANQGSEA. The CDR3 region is CSVEDRGPAGGSYEQYF. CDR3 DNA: TGCAGCGTTGAAGATCGGGGTCCAGCGGGGGGTTCCTACGAGCAGTACTTC.

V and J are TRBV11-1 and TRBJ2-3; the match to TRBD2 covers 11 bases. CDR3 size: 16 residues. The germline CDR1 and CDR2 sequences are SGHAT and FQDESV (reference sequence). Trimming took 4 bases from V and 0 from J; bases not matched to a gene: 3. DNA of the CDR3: TGTGCCAGCAGCTCCGGGACTAGCGGAAGCACAGATACGCAGTATTTT. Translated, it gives CASSSGTSGSTDTQYF.

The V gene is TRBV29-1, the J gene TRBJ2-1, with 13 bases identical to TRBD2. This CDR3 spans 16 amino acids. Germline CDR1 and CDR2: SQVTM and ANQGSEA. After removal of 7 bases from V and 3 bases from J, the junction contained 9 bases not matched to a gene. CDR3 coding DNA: TGCAGCGGAACGCTCGGGACTAGCGGGAACTACAATGAGCAGTTCTTC. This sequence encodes CSGTLGTSGNYNEQFF.

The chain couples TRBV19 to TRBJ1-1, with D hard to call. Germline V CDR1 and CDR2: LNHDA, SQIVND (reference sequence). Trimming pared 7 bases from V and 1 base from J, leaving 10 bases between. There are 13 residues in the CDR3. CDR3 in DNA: TGTGCCAGTAACGACATCTCGAACACTGAAGCTTTCTTT. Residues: CASNDISNTEAFF. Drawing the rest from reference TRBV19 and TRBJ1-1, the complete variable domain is DGGITQSPKYLFRKEGQNVTLSCEQNLNHDAMYWYRQDPGQGLRLIYYSQIVNDFQKGDIAEGYSVSREKKESFPLTVTSAQKNPTAFYLCASNDISNTEAFFGQGTRLTVV.

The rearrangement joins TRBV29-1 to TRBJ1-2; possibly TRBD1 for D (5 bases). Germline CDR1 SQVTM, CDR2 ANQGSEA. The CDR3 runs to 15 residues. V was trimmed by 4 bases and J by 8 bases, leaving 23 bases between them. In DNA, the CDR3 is TGCAGCGTTGGGGGTCTAGGTGGGGCGGCTCGGGGCTACACCTTC. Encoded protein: CSVGGLGGAARGYTF.

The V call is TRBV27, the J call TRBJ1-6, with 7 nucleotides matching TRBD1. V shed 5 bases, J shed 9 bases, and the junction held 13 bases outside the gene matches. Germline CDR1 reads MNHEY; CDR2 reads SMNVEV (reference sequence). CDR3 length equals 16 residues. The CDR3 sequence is CASSPDLTGSGSPLHF. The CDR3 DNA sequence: TGTGCCAGCAGTCCCGACCTGACAGGGAGTGGTTCACCCCTCCACTTT.

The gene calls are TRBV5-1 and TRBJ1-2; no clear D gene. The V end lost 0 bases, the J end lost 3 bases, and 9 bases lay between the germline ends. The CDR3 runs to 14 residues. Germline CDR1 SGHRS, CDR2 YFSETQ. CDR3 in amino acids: CASSLGPGDYGYTF. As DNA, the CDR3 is TGCGCCAGCAGCTTGGGTCCCGGGGACTATGGCTACACCTTC.

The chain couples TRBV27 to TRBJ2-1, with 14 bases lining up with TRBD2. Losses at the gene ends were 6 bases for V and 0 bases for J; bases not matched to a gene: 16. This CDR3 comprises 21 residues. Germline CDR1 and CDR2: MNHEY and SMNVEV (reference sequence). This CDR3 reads CASRSENPGTSGSDSYNEQFF. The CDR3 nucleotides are TGTGCCAGCAGGAGCGAAAATCCCGGGACTAGCGGGAGTGACTCCTACAATGAGCAGTTCTTC.

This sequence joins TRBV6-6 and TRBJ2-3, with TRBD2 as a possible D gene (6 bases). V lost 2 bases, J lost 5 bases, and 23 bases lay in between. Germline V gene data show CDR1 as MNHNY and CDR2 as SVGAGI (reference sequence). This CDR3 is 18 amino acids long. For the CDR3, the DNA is TGTGCCAGCAGTTACGTCCGGACCCGAACTCCCGGGGGAGATACGCAGTATTTT. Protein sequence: CASSYVRTRTPGGDTQYF.

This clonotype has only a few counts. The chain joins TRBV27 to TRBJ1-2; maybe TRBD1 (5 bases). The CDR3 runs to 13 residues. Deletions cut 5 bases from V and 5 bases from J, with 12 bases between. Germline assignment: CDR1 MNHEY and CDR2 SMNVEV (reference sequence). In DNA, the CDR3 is TGTGCCAGCAGTCCCGCAGGGAGTTATGGCTACACCTTC. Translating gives CASSPAGSYGYTF.

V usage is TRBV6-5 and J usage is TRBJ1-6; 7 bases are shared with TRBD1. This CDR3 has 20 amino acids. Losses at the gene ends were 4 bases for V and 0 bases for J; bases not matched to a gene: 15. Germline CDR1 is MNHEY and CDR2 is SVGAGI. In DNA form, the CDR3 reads TGTGCCAGCAGTTTTACCCGACAGGGACGTTCAGCCTCCTATAATTCACCCCTCCACTTT. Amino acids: CASSFTRQGRSASYNSPLHF.

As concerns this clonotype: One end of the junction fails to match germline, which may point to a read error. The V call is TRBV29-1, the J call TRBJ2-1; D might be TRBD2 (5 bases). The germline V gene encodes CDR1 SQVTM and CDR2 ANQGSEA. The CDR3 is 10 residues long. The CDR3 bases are TGCAGCGTTGAAAGAAGGGAGCGGTTCTTC. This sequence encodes CSVERRERFF.

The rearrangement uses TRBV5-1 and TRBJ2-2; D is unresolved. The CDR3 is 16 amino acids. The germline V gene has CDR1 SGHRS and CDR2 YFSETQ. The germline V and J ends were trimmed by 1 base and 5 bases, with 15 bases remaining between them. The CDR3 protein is CASSLMGRWRTGELFF. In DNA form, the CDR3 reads TGCGCCAGCAGCTTGATGGGAAGGTGGCGAACCGGGGAGCTGTTTTTT.

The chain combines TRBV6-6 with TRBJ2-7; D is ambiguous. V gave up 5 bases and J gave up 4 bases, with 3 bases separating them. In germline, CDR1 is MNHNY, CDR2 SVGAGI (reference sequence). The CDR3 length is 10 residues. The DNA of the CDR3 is TGTGCCAGCAGTGATTACGAGCAGTACTTC. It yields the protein CASSDYEQYF.

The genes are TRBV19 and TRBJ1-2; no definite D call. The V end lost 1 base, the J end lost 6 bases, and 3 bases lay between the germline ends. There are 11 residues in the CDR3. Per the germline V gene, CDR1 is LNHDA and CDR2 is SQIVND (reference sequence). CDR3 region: CASSIGNGYTF. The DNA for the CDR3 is TGTGCCAGTAGTATAGGGAATGGCTACACCTTC.